A single sample gave rise to the 14 T cell receptor beta chains below, sequenced in a study of blood T cell repertoires in COVID-19. Only in-frame clones appear in the TCRdb table, and some are missing; sequencing was by immunoSEQ multiplex PCR. The repertoire has under 150,000 clones, around 84% of them found once; the top ten carry around 13%. The sample comprised peripheral blood. All receptors derive from a man in his fifties or sixties with active or convalescent COVID-19.

In its sample, this clone was seen once. The V gene is TRBV24-1, the J gene TRBJ2-3; TRBD2 agrees at 10 bases. V dropped 5 bases and J dropped 0; count of bases not matched to a gene: 7. The CDR3 extends over 17 amino acids. The germline V gene has CDR1 KGHDR and CDR2 SFDVKD. The CDR3 DNA follows: TGTGCCACCAGTGGCACCGGACTAGCGGCTAGCACAGATACGCAGTATTTT. Translation gives CATSGTGLAASTDTQYF.

The chain couples TRBV7-2 to TRBJ1-5, with D maybe TRBD1 (5 bases). CDR1 is SGHTA and CDR2 is FQGNSA in the germline V gene. The CDR3 is made up of 14 amino acids. Trimming took 1 base from V and 6 from J, leaving 10 bases between them. The CDR3 region has the DNA TGTGCCAGCAGCTTAGGACAGCAGGGTCAGCCCCAGCATTTT. Translating gives CASSLGQQGQPQHF.

This rearrangement joins TRBV28 to TRBJ1-2; D unclear. Germline V CDR1 and CDR2: MDHEN, SYDVKM. With 5 bases removed from V and 3 bases from J, the gap between germline ends came to 16 bases. This CDR3 is built from 15 residues. CDR3 DNA sequence: TGTGCCAGCAGTCCCCCCCGGTTCGAAGACTATGGCTACACCTTC. Residues: CASSPPRFEDYGYTF.

The chain joins TRBV7-8 to TRBJ2-7; the D gene is possibly TRBD1 (5 bases). The CDR3 sequence is 14 residues long. Trimming left V 2 bases short and J 5 bases short, with 13 bases between. The germline V gene has CDR1 SGHVS and CDR2 FQNEAQ. The CDR3 DNA follows: TGTGCCAGCAGCTTATTGACAGCAAAGAACGAGCAGTACTTC. This codes for CASSLLTAKNEQYF.

J is TRBJ2-1 and V is TRBV20-1, with D unclear. Looked up from germline, CDR1 is DFQATT and CDR2 is SNEGSKA (reference sequence). This CDR3 contains 14 residues. Trimming stripped 3 bases from V and 6 bases from J, with 15 bases between. Here the CDR3 DNA reads TGCAGTGCTAGTCCGGGTGGGTCGGGCAATGAGCAGTTCTTC. Amino acid sequence: CSASPGGSGNEQFF.

The chain combines TRBV2 with TRBJ1-4; no firm D call. CDR3 length equals 14 residues. The V gene's germline CDR1 is SNHLY and CDR2 FYNNEI. V shed 4 bases and J shed 2 bases, with 8 bases lying between them. The CDR3 here is CASSGAYTNEKLFF. CDR3 nucleotides: TGTGCCAGCAGTGGGGCATACACTAATGAAAAACTGTTTTTT.

V usage is TRBV7-3 and J usage is TRBJ2-1, with 9 bases lining up with TRBD2. Looked up from germline, CDR1 is SGHTA and CDR2 is FQGTGA. The trim removed 5 bases at V and 4 bases at J, leaving 6 bases unmatched. The CDR3 has 15 residues. This chain's CDR3 is CASSLVAGEYNEQFF. The CDR3 nucleotides read TGTGCCAGCAGCCTCGTAGCGGGAGAGTACAATGAGCAGTTCTTC.

J is TRBJ1-5 and V is TRBV19; D not certain. The V end was cut by 6 bases, the J end by 1 base, with 13 bases between. The V gene's germline CDR1 is LNHDA and CDR2 SQIVND (reference sequence). This CDR3 comprises 15 residues. This CDR3 is CASSPEGTSNQPQHF. In nucleotides, the CDR3 is TGTGCCAGTAGCCCAGAGGGCACAAGCAATCAGCCCCAGCATTTT.

V and J are TRBV11-2 and TRBJ2-7, with D unresolved. Trimming removed 2 bases at V and 5 bases at J, with 16 bases between. This CDR3 contains 15 residues. Germline CDR1 is SGHAT and CDR2 is FQNNGV. The CDR3 protein is CASSLHPTLSDEQYF. CDR3 coding DNA: TGTGCCAGCAGCTTACACCCCACCCTATCGGACGAGCAGTACTTC.

This clone appeared a few times. DNA for the CDR3: TGCGCCAGCAGTCCTGGGCACCTGAACTATGGCTACACCTTC. Amino acid sequence: CASSPGHLNYGYTF. The chain links TRBV4-3 to TRBJ1-2; D ambiguous. This CDR3 is built from 14 residues. Trimming left V 6 bases short and J 2 bases short, with 13 bases between. Germline values: CDR1 LGHNA, CDR2 YSLEER.

The CDR3 DNA is TGCGCCAGCAGCCAAGGGACTAGCGGGACCGGGGAGCTGTTTTTT. As protein: CASSQGTSGTGELFF. This sequence joins TRBV4-3 and TRBJ2-2; 11 nucleotides agree with TRBD2. The CDR3 runs 15 residues. The ends lost 1 base at V and 5 bases at J; junction bases unmatched: 0. Germline V gives CDR1 LGHNA, CDR2 YSLEER.

The chain uses TRBV19 and TRBJ1-3; the D gene is possibly TRBD1 (6 bases). CDR1 is LNHDA and CDR2 is SQIVND in the germline V gene (reference sequence). The CDR3 sequence is 16 residues long. Trimming took off 7 bases at V and 2 bases at J, with 18 bases between the two ends. Here the CDR3 reads CASMRRQGTTGNTIYF. CDR3 DNA sequence: TGTGCCAGTATGCGGCGTCAGGGGACAACTGGAAACACCATATATTTT.

This clone was observed a single time. V gene TRBV20-1 combines with J gene TRBJ1-4; TRBD1 agrees at 8 bases. Germline V lookup: CDR1 DFQATT, CDR2 SNEGSKA (reference sequence). The CDR3 extends over 11 amino acids. J was trimmed by 11 bases and V by 3 bases; bases with no gene match: 2. The CDR3 sequence: CSASRQGKLFF. In DNA, the CDR3 is TGCAGTGCTAGTAGACAGGGGAAACTGTTTTTT.

The chain combines TRBV5-8 with TRBJ2-7, with D possibly being TRBD2 (6 bases). The germline gives CDR1 SGHTS, CDR2 YDEGEE. The V gene lost 0 bases and the J gene lost 3 bases, with 10 bases spanning the gap. This CDR3 contains 14 residues. The CDR3 protein is CASSLAGADYEQYF. The CDR3 DNA is TGTGCCAGCAGCTTGGCGGGAGCTGACTACGAGCAGTACTTC.